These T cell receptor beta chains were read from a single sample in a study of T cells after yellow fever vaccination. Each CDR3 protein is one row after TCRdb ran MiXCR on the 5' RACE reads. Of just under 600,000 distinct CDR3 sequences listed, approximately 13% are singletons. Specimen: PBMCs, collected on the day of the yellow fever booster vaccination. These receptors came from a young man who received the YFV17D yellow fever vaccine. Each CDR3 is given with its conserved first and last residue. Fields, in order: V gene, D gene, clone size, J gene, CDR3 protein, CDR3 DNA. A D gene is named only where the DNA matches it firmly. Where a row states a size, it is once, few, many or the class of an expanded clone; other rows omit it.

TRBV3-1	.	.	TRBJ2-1	CASSQGRVAIYNEQFF	TGTGCCAGCAGCCAAGGGAGAGTGGCGATATACAATGAGCAGTTCTTC
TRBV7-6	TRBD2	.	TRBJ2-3	CASSLPAGGPGGADTQYF	TGTGCCAGCAGCTTACCAGCGGGAGGGCCGGGGGGGGCAGATACGCAGTATTTT
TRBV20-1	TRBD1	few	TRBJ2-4	CSAWDSNIAKNIQYF	TGCAGTGCTTGGGACAGCAATATAGCCAAAAACATTCAGTACTTC
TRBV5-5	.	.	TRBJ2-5	CASSGTPGLLRETQYF	TGTGCCAGCAGCGGAACACCGGGACTCCTTCGAGAGACCCAGTACTTC
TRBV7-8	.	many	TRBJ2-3	CASSLGPGGSADTQYF	TGTGCCAGCAGCTTAGGGCCAGGGGGGAGCGCAGATACGCAGTATTTT
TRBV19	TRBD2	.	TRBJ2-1	CASTPSGDPLYQQFF	TGTGCCAGTACTCCTAGCGGAGACCCCTTATATCAGCAGTTCTTC
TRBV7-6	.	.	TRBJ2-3	CASSSQGNTQYF	TGTGCCAGCAGCTCGCAGGGGAATACGCAGTATTTT
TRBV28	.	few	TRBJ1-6	CASSRRLGSPLHF	TGTGCCAGCAGTCGTCGTTTGGGGTCACCCCTCCACTTT
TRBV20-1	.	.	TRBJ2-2	CSVEHRDGELFF	TGCAGTGTTGAGCACCGGGATGGGGAGCTGTTTTTT
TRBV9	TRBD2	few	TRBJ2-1	CASSVSSGAHNEQFF	TGTGCCAGCAGCGTCTCTAGCGGGGCTCACAATGAGCAGTTCTTC
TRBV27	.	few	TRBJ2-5	CASSPYTGETQYF	TGTGCCAGCAGTCCGTATACGGGGGAGACCCAGTACTTC
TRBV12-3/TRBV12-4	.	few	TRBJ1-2	CASSLTGGYTF	TGTGCCAGCAGCCTGACAGGTGGCTACACCTTC
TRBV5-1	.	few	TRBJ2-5	CASSLAGRGEETQYF	TGCGCCAGCAGCTTGGCGGGACGAGGGGAGGAGACCCAGTACTTC
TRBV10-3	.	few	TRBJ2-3	CAISDPSGGGADTQYF	TGTGCCATCAGTGACCCTAGCGGAGGGGGAGCAGATACGCAGTATTTT
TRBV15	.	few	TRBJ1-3	CATSRDHTGPGNTIYF	TGTGCCACCAGCAGAGATCATACAGGTCCTGGAAACACCATATATTTT
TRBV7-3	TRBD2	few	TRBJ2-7	CASSFNGGSPYEQYF	TGTGCCAGCAGCTTCAATGGCGGGAGTCCGTACGAGCAGTACTTC
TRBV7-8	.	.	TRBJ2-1	CASSFDRRLGSEQFF	TGTGCCAGCAGCTTCGACCGCCGACTAGGAAGTGAGCAGTTCTTC
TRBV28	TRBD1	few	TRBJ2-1	CASRGKRQGAHYNEQFF	TGTGCCAGCAGAGGGAAGAGACAGGGGGCCCACTACAATGAGCAGTTCTTC
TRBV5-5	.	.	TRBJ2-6	CASSKDGVAGANVLTF	TGTGCCAGCAGCAAGGACGGCGTGGCTGGGGCCAACGTCCTGACTTTC
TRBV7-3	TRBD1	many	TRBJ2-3	CASSSRQGTDTQYF	TGTGCCAGCAGCTCACGACAGGGGACAGATACGCAGTATTTT
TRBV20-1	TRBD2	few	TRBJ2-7	CSARPTGTTYEQYF	TGCAGTGCTAGACCTACCGGGACTACCTACGAGCAGTACTTC
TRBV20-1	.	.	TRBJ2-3	CSGGFHRTDTQYF	TGCAGTGGGGGTTTTCACAGAACAGATACGCAGTATTTT
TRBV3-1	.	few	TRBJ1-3	CASSQETVSGNTIYF	TGTGCCAGCAGCCAAGAAACCGTCTCTGGAAACACCATATATTTT
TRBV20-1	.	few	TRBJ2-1	CSASSTDGDEQFF	TGCAGTGCTTCGAGCACCGACGGGGATGAGCAGTTCTTC
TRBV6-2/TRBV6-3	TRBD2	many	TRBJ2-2	CASSYGPERGVVGELFF	TGTGCCAGCAGTTACGGCCCAGAGCGGGGAGTTGTCGGGGAGCTGTTTTTT
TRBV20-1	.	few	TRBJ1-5	CSAPGGGLQPQHF	TGCAGTGCCCCGGGGGGGGGACTTCAGCCCCAGCATTTT
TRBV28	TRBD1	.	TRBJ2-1	CASISGTGYYNEQFF	TGTGCCAGCATTTCCGGGACAGGCTACTACAATGAGCAGTTCTTC
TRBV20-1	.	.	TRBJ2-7	CSASRQVSYEQYF	TGCAGTGCGTCCCGACAGGTCTCCTACGAGCAGTACTTC
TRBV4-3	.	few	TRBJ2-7	CASSQDGGASYEQYF	TGCGCCAGCAGCCAAGATGGGGGGGCTTCCTACGAGCAGTACTTC
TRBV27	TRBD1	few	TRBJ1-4	CASSLVGQGNEKLFF	TGTGCCAGCAGTTTGGTGGGACAGGGGAATGAAAAACTGTTTTTT
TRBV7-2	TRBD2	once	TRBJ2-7	CASSQRVGLLYEQYF	TGTGCCAGCAGCCAGAGGGTGGGACTACTCTACGAGCAGTACTTC